These 8 T cell receptor beta chains originate from one sample sequenced in a study of shared clonotypes between healthy human individuals. Libraries were prepared by immunoSEQ multiplex PCR; TCRdb keeps only in-frame clonotypes and omits some of them. This sample has 730,000 or so clones, with approximately 75% found just once. Specimen: memory CD4+ T cells sorted from blood. The subset was: CD45RA-negative fraction. These receptors came from a woman aged 25 to 39 in good health.

The genes are TRBV18 and TRBJ2-2; TRBD1 aligns across 12 bases. This CDR3 contains 16 residues. The V gene end was trimmed by 2 bases and the J gene end by 5 bases; junction bases not matched to a gene: 3. Germline V gene data show CDR1 as KGHSH and CDR2 as LQKENI. DNA for the CDR3: TGTGCCAGCTCACCAGAGGGACAGGGGGCGACCGGGGAGCTGTTTTTT. Translated, it gives CASSPEGQGATGELFF.

The chain recombines TRBV18 with TRBJ2-1, with 14 positions matching TRBD2. The CDR3 length is 16 residues. V was clipped by 2 bases and J by 7 bases; unmatched bases: 4. Germline CDR1 and CDR2: KGHSH and LQKENI. CDR3 sequence (DNA): TGTGCCAGCTCACCATTGACTAGCGGGAGGGATAATGAGCAGTTCTTC. It is translated as CASSPLTSGRDNEQFF.

The chain carries TRBV27 and TRBJ2-3; 12 nucleotides match TRBD2. Germline CDR1 and CDR2: MNHEY and SMNVEV (reference sequence). The CDR3 loop spans 16 amino acids. J was trimmed by 0 bases and V by 8 bases; bases with no gene match: 6. CDR3 coding DNA: TGTGCCAGCCAGCGACTAGCGGGAGATAGCACAGATACGCAGTATTTT. Its translation: CASQRLAGDSTDTQYF.

This chain uses TRBV25-1 with TRBJ2-1; D is ambiguous. Looked up from germline, CDR1 is MGHDK and CDR2 is SYGVNS. Trimming stripped 9 bases from V and 4 bases from J, with 13 bases between. The CDR3 is 13 amino acids. The CDR3 reads CASQGPLYNEQFF. The CDR3 DNA reads TGTGCCAGTCAAGGGCCGTTATACAATGAGCAGTTCTTC.

J is TRBJ2-7 and V is TRBV6-5; 7 bases line up with TRBD1. Germline loops: CDR1 MNHEY, CDR2 SVGAGI. Germline trimming cut 2 bases from V and 4 bases from J; bases unmatched to any gene: 11. The CDR3 has 16 amino acids. CDR3 in amino acids: CASSYSKGTAAYEQYF. The CDR3 region has the DNA TGTGCCAGCAGTTACAGCAAAGGGACAGCAGCTTACGAGCAGTACTTC.

The J gene is TRBJ1-1, the V gene TRBV6-1; D is possibly TRBD1 (5 bases). V shed 3 bases and J shed 5 bases, with 13 bases lying between them. The CDR3 spans 14 residues. The germline CDR1 and CDR2 sequences are MNHNS and SASEGT. The CDR3 region is CASSETGERTEAFF. CDR3 DNA: TGTGCCAGCAGTGAGACGGGGGAAAGAACTGAAGCTTTCTTT.

The rearrangement uses TRBV5-1 and TRBJ2-7; perhaps TRBD1 as D (6 bases). The CDR3 has 12 amino acids. V was trimmed by 6 bases and J by 6 bases, leaving 13 bases between them. Germline values: CDR1 SGHRS, CDR2 YFSETQ. The CDR3 here is CASKGHGFEQYF. In DNA, the CDR3 is TGCGCCAGCAAGGGACACGGCTTCGAGCAGTACTTC.

The rearrangement uses TRBV27 and TRBJ1-2; 7 bases match TRBD1. After removal of 6 bases from V and 2 bases from J, the junction contained 0 bases not matched to a gene. The V gene's germline CDR1 is MNHEY and CDR2 SMNVEV (reference sequence). The length of the CDR3 is 12 residues. CDR3 sequence reads: CASSRGNYGYTF. In DNA, the CDR3 is TGTGCCAGCAGCAGGGGGAACTATGGCTACACCTTC.